The 13 T cell receptor beta chains given below trace back to one sample, sequenced in a study of blood T cell repertoires in COVID-19. TCRdb's copy holds only in-frame clones and misses some; the assay was immunoSEQ multiplex PCR. The sample includes 330,000 or so clones, 89% of them seen just once. Sequenced sample: peripheral blood. These receptors came from a woman aged 60-75 years with COVID-19, enrolled during active disease.

This chain links TRBV19 with TRBJ1-1, with no clear D. Trimming stripped 7 bases from V and 6 bases from J, with 18 bases between. Per germline, CDR1 LNHDA and CDR2 SQIVND (reference sequence). This CDR3 is built from 14 residues. The CDR3 is CASIRDSGVAEAFF. The CDR3 DNA is TGTGCCAGTATCCGCGATTCCGGGGTAGCTGAAGCTTTCTTT.

This sequence joins TRBV10-3 and TRBJ2-3, with D perhaps TRBD2 (5 bases). Trimming removed 4 bases at V and 8 bases at J, with 13 bases between. CDR1 is ENHRY, CDR2 SYGVKD, per germline. The CDR3 length is 13 residues. As DNA, the CDR3 is TGTGCCATCAGTGGGGAGACTGTTGGTACGCAGTATTTT. Its translation: CAISGETVGTQYF.

The chain carries TRBV12-3 or TRBV12-4 and TRBJ1-2; no clear D. V was shortened by 5 bases and J by 0 bases, with 7 bases between the two germline ends. The CDR3 covers 13 residues. The CDR3 loop reads CASSLGPNYGYTF. The CDR3 bases are TGTGCCAGCAGTCTCGGTCCTAACTATGGCTACACCTTC.

This chain uses TRBV15 with TRBJ2-3; D gene unclear. Germline-derived CDR1 and CDR2 are LNHNV and YYDKDF (reference sequence). The germline V and J ends were trimmed by 0 bases and 3 bases, with 4 bases remaining between them. The length of the CDR3 is 13 residues. The DNA of the CDR3 is TGTGCCACCAGCAGAGATATAACAGATACGCAGTATTTT. Translated, it gives CATSRDITDTQYF.

This clone turned up a few times. This rearrangement joins TRBV14 to TRBJ2-5; 8 bases line up with TRBD1. CDR1 is SGHDN, CDR2 FVKESK, per germline. This CDR3 comprises 15 residues. V trimming: 5 bases; J trimming: 3 bases; junction bases outside the gene matches: 8. Here the CDR3 reads CASSTQQGGKETQYF. The CDR3 coding sequence is TGTGCCAGCAGCACCCAACAGGGGGGTAAAGAGACCCAGTACTTC. The full variable domain, completed using reference TRBV14 and TRBJ2-5, is EAGVTQFPSHSVIEKGQTVTLRCDPISGHDNLYWYRRVMGKEIKFLLHFVKESKQDESGMPNNRFLAERTGGTYSTLKVQPAELEDSGVYFCASSTQQGGKETQYFGPGTRLLVL.

The CDR3 loop reads CASSLGTGDNYGYTF. CDR3 sequence (DNA): TGTGCCAGCTCACTCGGGACAGGGGATAACTATGGCTACACCTTC. The J gene is TRBJ1-2, the V gene TRBV18, with 10 nucleotides matching TRBD1. This CDR3 contains 15 residues. V lost 4 bases and J lost 1; bases outside the gene matches: 3. Germline assignment: CDR1 KGHSH and CDR2 LQKENI.

V usage is TRBV21-1 and J usage is TRBJ2-5; TRBD1 reflects the table's D call only, with no check against the DNA. TRBV21-1 is flagged as a pseudogene. The CDR3 spans 11 residues. The CDR3 here is CASRAQETQYF. CDR3 DNA sequence: TGTGCCAGCAGGGCCCAAGAGACCCAGTACTTC.

This clone was recorded only once. V gene TRBV5-5 combines with J gene TRBJ1-1; D is perhaps TRBD1 (5 bases). The ends were cut back, 3 bases at V and 9 bases at J, with 9 bases in the middle. The CDR3 loop spans 11 amino acids. The germline CDR1 and CDR2 sequences are SGHKS and YYEKEE (reference sequence). This CDR3 is CASSYQGKAFF. The CDR3 bases are TGTGCCAGCAGCTACCAGGGTAAAGCTTTCTTT.

This clone was observed once. V gene TRBV20-1 combines with J gene TRBJ2-7; D call uncertain. Deletions cut 3 bases from V and 4 bases from J, with 10 bases between. The CDR3 runs to 12 residues. Germline loops: CDR1 DFQATT, CDR2 SNEGSKA (reference sequence). The CDR3 here is CSASPSGYEQYF. The CDR3 coding sequence is TGCAGTGCTAGTCCCTCGGGTTACGAGCAGTACTTC.

The rearrangement links TRBV6-5 to TRBJ1-2, with D perhaps TRBD1 (5 bases). This CDR3 has 12 residues. Germline CDR1 and CDR2: MNHEY and SVGAGI. Trimming stripped 6 bases from V and 4 bases from J, with 9 bases between. This CDR3 reads CASRGGVYGYTF. CDR3 in DNA: TGTGCCAGCAGGGGGGGTGTCTATGGCTACACCTTC.

J is TRBJ1-2 and V is TRBV5-1; tentatively, D is TRBD1 (5 bases). CDR3 size: 14 residues. Trimming stripped 4 bases from V and 6 bases from J, with 16 bases between. Germline V gene data show CDR1 as SGHRS and CDR2 as YFSETQ. In nucleotides, the CDR3 is TGCGCCAGCAGCCGCGACAGTCGTGGAGATGGCTACACCTTC. This translates into CASSRDSRGDGYTF.

The CDR3: CASSPGDRAYTGELFF. CDR3 bases: TGTGCCAGCAGTCCCGGGGACAGGGCGTACACCGGGGAGCTGTTTTTT. The rearrangement links TRBV28 to TRBJ2-2; 9 nucleotides match TRBD1. Germline V gene data show CDR1 as MDHEN and CDR2 as SYDVKM. The length of the CDR3 is 16 residues. The ends lost 5 bases at V and 3 bases at J; junction bases unmatched: 7. Variable domain in full (rest from reference TRBV28 and TRBJ2-2): DVKVTQSSRYLVKRTGEKVFLECVQDMDHENMFWYRQDPGLGLRLIYFSYDVKMKEKGDIPEGYSVSREKKERFSLILESASTNQTSMYLCASSPGDRAYTGELFFGEGSRLTVL.

This clone occurred once. This chain links TRBV28 with TRBJ1-2, with D possibly matching TRBD1 (5 bases). Between the trimmed V and J ends, which lost 4 bases and 8 bases, there was a span of 23 bases. Germline V gene data show CDR1 as MDHEN and CDR2 as SYDVKM. The CDR3 is 16 amino acids. The CDR3 sequence: CASSSHSGLRVHGYTF. Written as DNA, the CDR3 is TGTGCCAGCAGTTCTCACTCGGGACTCCGGGTTCACGGCTACACCTTC.